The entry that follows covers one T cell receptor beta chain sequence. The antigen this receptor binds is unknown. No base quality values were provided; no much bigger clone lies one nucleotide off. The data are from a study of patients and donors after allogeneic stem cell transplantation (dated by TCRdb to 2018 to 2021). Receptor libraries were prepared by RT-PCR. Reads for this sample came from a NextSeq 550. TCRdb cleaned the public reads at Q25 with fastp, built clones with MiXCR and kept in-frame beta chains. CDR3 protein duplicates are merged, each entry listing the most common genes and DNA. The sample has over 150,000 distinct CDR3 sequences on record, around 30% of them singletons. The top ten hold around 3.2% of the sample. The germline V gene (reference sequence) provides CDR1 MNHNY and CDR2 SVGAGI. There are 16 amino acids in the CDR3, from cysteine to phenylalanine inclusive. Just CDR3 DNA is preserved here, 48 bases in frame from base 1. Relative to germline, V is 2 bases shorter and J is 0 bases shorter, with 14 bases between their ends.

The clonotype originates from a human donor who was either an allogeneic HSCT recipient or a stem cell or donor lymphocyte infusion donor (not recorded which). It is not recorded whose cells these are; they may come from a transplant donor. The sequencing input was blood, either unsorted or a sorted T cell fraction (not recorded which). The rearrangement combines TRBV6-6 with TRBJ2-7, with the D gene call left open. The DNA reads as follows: TGTGCCAGCAGTTACAGGAGTCCAAGGGACTCCTACGAGCAGTACTTC. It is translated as CASSYRSPRDSYEQYF.